This record covers a single TCR beta chain. Profiled with immunoSEQ multiplex PCR; TCRdb holds only in-frame clones, not every one. The table shows roughly 310,000 clones, with approximately 90% occurring only once. The sample is drawn from a study of blood T cell repertoires in COVID-19. Study-wide background: From T cells, B-cell-depleted T cells, or PBMCs came the material, which was cDNA or gDNA.

The CDR3 contains 15 residues. CDR1 is SGHKS, CDR2 YYEKEE, per germline (reference sequence). The ends were cut back, 1 base at V and 6 bases at J, with 16 bases in the middle. V gene TRBV5-5 combines with J gene TRBJ1-1; TRBD1 might be the D (6 bases). The clonotype comes from a woman between 50 and 59 years old with active or convalescent COVID-19. The sequenced sample consisted of peripheral blood. CDR3 region: CASSLFLGARAEAFF. Here the CDR3 DNA reads TGTGCCAGCAGCTTGTTTCTGGGGGCGAGGGCTGAAGCTTTCTTT.